One and the same sample provided the 26 T cell receptor beta chains below, sequenced in a study of blood T cell repertoires in COVID-19. Method: immunoSEQ multiplex PCR; TCRdb's copy keeps in-frame clones and lacks some. This table holds about 110,000 clones, 55% to 75% found once. Sample: peripheral blood. These receptors were taken from a human donor with acute or convalescent COVID-19. The donor label of this sample is uncertain.

As concerns this clone: Sequence at one end of the junction differs from germline and may be a read error. The rearrangement joins TRBV6-1 to TRBJ2-3; no reliable D call. Germline V gives CDR1 MNHNS, CDR2 SASEGT. CDR3 size: 18 residues. CDR3 in amino acids: CATSEKSWVANYPDTQYF. The CDR3 bases are TGTGCCACCAGTGAAAAGTCCTGGGTGGCTAACTACCCAGATACGCAGTATTTT.

This clone was recorded only once. This chain connects TRBV7-3 to TRBJ1-2; the D gene is possibly TRBD1 (5 bases). The CDR3 consists of 14 residues. The V end was cut by 0 bases, the J end by 5 bases, with 10 bases between. Germline V gene sequence: CDR1 SGHTA, CDR2 FQGTGA. As DNA, the CDR3 is TGTGCCAGCAGCTTAACGGGGACTGATTATGGCTACACCTTC. It encodes CASSLTGTDYGYTF.

This clone was detected ten times or more. V gene TRBV20-1 combines with J gene TRBJ2-3; 11 positions match TRBD2. Germline V gene data show CDR1 as DFQATT and CDR2 as SNEGSKA (reference sequence). The V segment lost 6 bases and the J segment 1 base; nucleotides outside the gene matches: 9. The CDR3 runs 16 residues. The CDR3 coding sequence is TGCAGTGCGAGTAGCGGGGGGGCCGTCCGCACAGATACGCAGTATTTT. Its protein is CSASSGGAVRTDTQYF.

The V and J genes are TRBV10-3 and TRBJ1-3; D call uncertain. The CDR3 has 16 amino acids. CDR1 is ENHRY and CDR2 is SYGVKD in the germline V gene. V lost 0 bases to trimming and J lost 4 bases, with 13 bases between them. CDR3 nucleotide sequence: TGTGCCATCAGTGAGTCGATGGGAGCGGGGGGAAACACCATATATTTT. Translating gives CAISESMGAGGNTIYF.

The chain joins TRBV7-6 to TRBJ2-1, with 7 bases that match TRBD1. The germline gives CDR1 SGHVS, CDR2 FNYEAQ. The CDR3 contains 16 residues. V lost 5 bases and J lost 6; bases outside the gene matches: 13. CDR3 amino acids: CASSHQTGSLSNEQFF. In DNA, the CDR3 is TGTGCCAGCAGCCACCAGACAGGGAGTTTAAGCAATGAGCAGTTCTTC.

The chain is built from TRBV3-1 (or the pseudogene TRBV3-2) and TRBJ2-2, with TRBD1 matching over 8 bases. The length of the CDR3 is 17 residues. Germline values: CDR1 LGHDT, CDR2 YNNKEL (reference sequence). J gave up 3 bases and V 1 base, and 7 bases lay outside the gene matches. CDR3 in DNA: TGTGCCAGCAGCCAAGTAGTCAGGGGGCCTTACACCGGGGAGCTGTTTTTT. It is translated as CASSQVVRGPYTGELFF.

The chain uses TRBV5-1 and TRBJ1-3; a possible D gene is TRBD1 (6 bases). CDR1 is SGHRS, CDR2 YFSETQ, per germline. The CDR3 runs 16 residues. The V and J ends lost 4 bases and 0 bases respectively, with 14 bases between them. CDR3 sequence: CASSPGQFLSGNTIYF. Written as DNA, the CDR3 is TGCGCCAGCAGCCCAGGACAGTTCCTCTCTGGAAACACCATATATTTT. Based on the CDR3 plus reference TRBV5-1 and TRBJ1-3, the full variable domain is KAGVTQTPRYLIKTRGQQVTLSCSPISGHRSVSWYQQTPGQGLQFLFEYFSETQRNKGNFPGRFSGRQFSNSRSEMNVSTLELGDSALYLCASSPGQFLSGNTIYFGEGSWLTVV.

V and J are TRBV6-5 and TRBJ2-2, with TRBD2 as a possible D gene (5 bases). This CDR3 has 14 amino acids. The germline CDR1 and CDR2 sequences are MNHEY and SVGAGI. Trimming stripped 5 bases from V and 5 bases from J, with 12 bases between. The CDR3 loop reads CASSTLGRTGELFF. Written as DNA, the CDR3 is TGTGCCAGCAGTACCTTGGGGAGAACCGGGGAGCTGTTTTTT.

The chain combines TRBV10-3 with TRBJ1-2; D remains ambiguous. CDR3 length: 13 residues. Germline CDR1 ENHRY, CDR2 SYGVKD. The V end was cut by 3 bases, the J end by 6 bases, with 11 bases between. CDR3 bases: TGTGCCATCAGTGACGGGTCGGCGCATGGCTACACCTTC. It yields the protein CAISDGSAHGYTF.

The chain employs TRBV30 and TRBJ1-2; 8 positions agree with TRBD1. The germline CDR1 and CDR2 sequences are GTSNPN and SVGIG (reference sequence). Trimming took 3 bases from V and 4 from J; bases not matched to a gene: 4. This CDR3 contains 13 residues. CDR3 loop: CAWSTDRVYGYTF. The CDR3 DNA is TGTGCCTGGAGCACGGACAGGGTCTATGGCTACACCTTC.

This sequence joins TRBV19 and TRBJ1-5, with 7 nucleotides matching TRBD1. CDR1 and CDR2 (germline): LNHDA, SQIVND (reference sequence). The CDR3 is 18 amino acids. The ends lost 5 bases at V and 2 bases at J; junction bases unmatched: 15. CDR3 sequence: CASSRDSQTFSGNQPQHF. The CDR3 DNA follows: TGTGCCAGTAGTCGGGACAGCCAGACCTTCTCGGGCAATCAGCCCCAGCATTTT. The full variable domain, its missing parts supplied by reference TRBV19 and TRBJ1-5, is DGGITQSPKYLFRKEGQNVTLSCEQNLNHDAMYWYRQDPGQGLRLIYYSQIVNDFQKGDIAEGYSVSREKKESFPLTVTSAQKNPTAFYLCASSRDSQTFSGNQPQHFGDGTRLSIL.

This clone has just a few counts. The chain employs TRBV5-1 and TRBJ2-1, with D possibly being TRBD2 (5 bases). Germline V CDR1 and CDR2: SGHRS, YFSETQ. With 0 bases removed from V and 5 bases from J, the gap between germline ends came to 12 bases. The CDR3 extends over 15 amino acids. This CDR3 is CASSLDPGSDNEQFF. The CDR3 coding sequence is TGCGCCAGCAGCTTGGACCCGGGGTCCGACAATGAGCAGTTCTTC.

This sequence joins TRBV11-2 and TRBJ1-1, with D possibly matching TRBD1 (6 bases). CDR1 and CDR2 (germline): SGHAT, FQNNGV. V was pared by 4 bases and J by 10 bases, with 16 bases between. CDR3 length equals 13 residues. The CDR3 spells CASSSFRGLGAFF. The CDR3 DNA reads TGTGCCAGCAGCTCATTTAGGGGGTTAGGAGCTTTCTTT. Combining the CDR3 with reference TRBV11-2 and TRBJ1-1 gives the whole variable domain EAGVAQSPRYKIIEKRQSVAFWCNPISGHATLYWYQQILGQGPKLLIQFQNNGVVDDSQLPKDRFSAERLKGVDSTLKIQPAKLEDSAVYLCASSSFRGLGAFFGQGTRLTVV.

In this sample, this clone turned up once. The chain combines TRBV18 with TRBJ2-1; 7 bases are a match to TRBD2. This CDR3 has 13 residues. Germline V gene lookup returns CDR1 KGHSH and CDR2 LQKENI. V shed 3 bases and J 10 bases; nucleotides not matched to a gene: 6. CDR3 bases: TGTGCCAGCTCACCGGGGGGGGAAAGGGAGCAGTTCTTC. Protein: CASSPGGEREQFF.

CDR3 DNA: TGCAGCGTTGAAGCAGGAAGGGGAACTGAAGCTTTCTTT. The encoded protein is CSVEAGRGTEAFF. V gene TRBV29-1 combines with J gene TRBJ1-1, with D possibly being TRBD1 (5 bases). Germline CDR1 reads SQVTM; CDR2 reads ANQGSEA. This CDR3 comprises 13 residues. Trimming removed 1 base from V and 5 bases from J, with 11 bases in between.

The table lists this clone with many counts. The J gene is TRBJ2-5, the V gene TRBV19; D perhaps matches TRBD2 (5 bases). CDR3 length: 14 residues. V was shortened by 5 bases and J by 5 bases, with 15 bases between the two germline ends. CDR1 and CDR2 (germline): LNHDA, SQIVND (reference sequence). The CDR3 is CASSFQASGETQYF. CDR3 nucleotides: TGTGCCAGTAGTTTCCAGGCATCGGGGGAGACCCAGTACTTC.

This clone was seen only a few times. This chain uses TRBV3-1 (or the pseudogene TRBV3-2) with TRBJ1-5, with 8 positions matching TRBD1. Germline loops: CDR1 LGHDT, CDR2 YNNKEL (reference sequence). Trimming took 3 bases from V and 7 from J; bases not matched to a gene: 8. This CDR3 spans 15 amino acids. This CDR3 is CASSHGQGIGQPQHF. DNA of the CDR3: TGTGCCAGCAGCCATGGACAGGGAATAGGACAGCCCCAGCATTTT.

The CDR3 protein is CAWSGDGDSPLHF. The CDR3 coding sequence is TGTGCCTGGTCCGGCGACGGGGATTCACCCCTCCACTTT. V gene TRBV30 combines with J gene TRBJ1-6, with no clear D. This CDR3 is built from 13 residues. V was clipped by 5 bases and J by 8 bases, with 13 bases between them. Per the germline V gene, CDR1 is GTSNPN and CDR2 is SVGIG (reference sequence).

This chain uses TRBV28 with TRBJ2-5, with TRBD1 as a possible D gene (5 bases). CDR1 MDHEN and CDR2 SYDVKM come from the germline V gene. The CDR3 is 12 residues long. Trimming removed 2 bases at V and 4 bases at J, with 5 bases between. CDR3 DNA: TGTGCCAGCAGTTTACAGGGAGAGACCCAGTACTTC. It codes for CASSLQGETQYF.

This rearrangement joins TRBV18 to TRBJ2-7, with 7 bases lining up with TRBD1. Germline CDR1 reads KGHSH; CDR2 reads LQKENI. After removal of 5 bases from V and 6 bases from J, the junction contained 10 bases not matched to a gene. CDR3 length: 14 residues. The CDR3 DNA follows: TGTGCCAGCTCAGAACAGGGGCTAGACAGCGAGCAGTACGTC. Residues: CASSEQGLDSEQYV.

This chain uses TRBV2 with TRBJ2-1, with 10 bases that match TRBD2. The CDR3 covers 13 residues. V shed 7 bases and J 7 bases; nucleotides not matched to a gene: 4. Per germline, CDR1 SNHLY and CDR2 FYNNEI. The CDR3 nucleotides are TGTGCCAGCAACCCTAGCGGGGGTAATGAGCAGTTCTTC. Translation gives CASNPSGGNEQFF.

This sequence joins TRBV11-2 and TRBJ1-6; TRBD1 might be the D (5 bases). There are 15 residues in the CDR3. V was shortened by 1 base and J by 10 bases, with 14 bases between the two germline ends. CDR1 SGHAT and CDR2 FQNNGV come from the germline V gene. The CDR3 DNA is TGTGCCAGCAGCTTAGGAGGGACCGGGGGGTCACCCCTCCACTTT. Translation: CASSLGGTGGSPLHF.

This clone was detected only a few times. Written as DNA, the CDR3 is TGTGCCAGCAGCGTGCTAGCGGGGGGAGGCACCGGGGAGCTGTTTTTT. Protein product: CASSVLAGGGTGELFF. J is TRBJ2-2 and V is TRBV5-4; 11 nucleotides agree with TRBD2. Germline CDR1 SGHNT, CDR2 YYREEE (reference sequence). V lost 4 bases to trimming and J lost 4 bases; unmatched junction nucleotides: 6. The CDR3 covers 16 residues.

V usage is TRBV3-1 (or the pseudogene TRBV3-2) and J usage is TRBJ2-3; D unresolved. V lost 2 bases and J lost 6, with 12 bases in between. CDR1 and CDR2 from the germline V gene are LGHDT and YNNKEL (reference sequence). The CDR3 length is 14 residues. CDR3 sequence: CASSQTPARDTQYF. CDR3 nucleotides: TGTGCCAGCAGCCAAACCCCGGCGAGGGATACGCAGTATTTT.

A note on this clone: A clone one base away is much larger, so this may be a read error. The chain has TRBV7-2 and TRBJ2-2; TRBD1 matches 9 bases. Germline V gene lookup returns CDR1 SGHTA and CDR2 FQGNSA. This CDR3 spans 14 amino acids. V shed 5 bases and J 4 bases; nucleotides not matched to a gene: 2. The CDR3 DNA reads as TGTGCCAGCAGCCCGGACAGGGGCACCGGGGAGCTGTTTTTT. Translating it yields CASSPDRGTGELFF.

The rearrangement joins TRBV28 to TRBJ2-3; 7 bases are shared with TRBD2. The V segment lost 5 bases and the J segment 6 bases; nucleotides outside the gene matches: 14. This CDR3 is built from 16 residues. Germline V gene lookup returns CDR1 MDHEN and CDR2 SYDVKM. CDR3 coding DNA: TGTGCCAGCAGTCCCCGAAGAGCGGGGAAAGGGGATACGCAGTATTTT. Translated: CASSPRRAGKGDTQYF. The variable domain in full, completed from reference TRBV28 and TRBJ2-3, reads DVKVTQSSRYLVKRTGEKVFLECVQDMDHENMFWYRQDPGLGLRLIYFSYDVKMKEKGDIPEGYSVSREKKERFSLILESASTNQTSMYLCASSPRRAGKGDTQYFGPGTRLTVL.